This T cell receptor (beta chain) derives from a study of blood T cell repertoires in COVID-19 (dated by TCRdb to 2020 to 2022). Study-wide context: The collaborator samples originated in the United States, Italy and Spain and spanned the acute and convalescent phases of COVID-19. Subjects who had been exposed to COVID-19, were actively infected with it, or had recovered from it provided the deeply sampled blood TCRbeta repertoires that made up the dataset. The material from the prospective study consisted of cDNA or gDNA derived from T cells, B-cell-depleted T cells, or PBMCs. The repertoires were made available in a free public database intended to serve as a resource for research on the immune response to SARS-CoV-2. A de-identified subject ID, COVID-19 status, age in years and sex were almost always included in the sample metadata. The samples were drawn from two sources: the first 160 participants of the ongoing ImmuneRACE study, and 1,200 or so subjects contributed by 6 global collaborators. Where HLA class I and class II types were available, the types were taken from metadata supplied by the sample provider, not from assay-based typing. Here is what the overall study found, with its caveats: How much clinical and demographic metadata was included differed by source and by participant, and the metadata was provided uncurated.

This clone has just one count. Its recognized antigen is unknown. There are no base qualities to consult, and no much larger clone falls within one base. The collaborating institutions used their own protocols to collect whole blood in K2EDTA tubes. For TCRbeta analysis, collaborator samples were shipped as frozen whole blood, as isolated PBMCs, or as DNA extracted from either sample type. Unmatched junction bases come to 3, with V trimmed by 4 bases and J by 0 bases. CDR1 and CDR2 (SGHRS, YFSETQ) derive from the germline V gene. The CDR3 spans 15 residues, from the cysteine through the phenylalanine. The entry retains the CDR3 DNA only, 45 bases that are in frame from base 1. The immunoSEQ Assay, a bias-controlled multiplex PCR, was used to amplify TCRbeta CDR3 regions from genomic DNA. In the authors' own workflow: Nucleated cell counts per sample were estimated from amplification of reference gene primers within the assay. To quantify the absolute abundance of each unique TCRbeta CDR3 rearrangement, sequence reads were collapsed and filtered. For each sample, productive Simpson clonality was calculated as the square root of Simpson's diversity index over productive rearrangements. The source is immuneACCESS, and TCRdb retained only in-frame sequences with V and J called. Part of the clones is not carried over; for the studies checked, unresolved V genes explain less than half of this, and the remainder is unexplained. V and J calls and clone size are those listed in that table; D and trimming were worked out from the DNA. In all, the sample holds 50,000 or so clones, and around 86% of those were seen once. The ten largest clones represent roughly 7.1% of the sample.

The V and J segments used are TRBV5-1 and TRBJ2-5; the junction holds 10 bases that match TRBD1. Sequenced material: peripheral blood. This sequence was found in a man aged 50 or older with active COVID-19. Read as DNA, the sequence is TGCGCCAGCAGCGGCGGGACAGGGGACCAAGAGACCCAGTACTTC. Its protein reads: CASSGGTGDQETQYF.